A selection of T cell receptor beta chains follows, all from one sample in a study of T-cell reconstitution after alpha-beta-depleted transplantation in children. TCRdb reprocessed the PCR reads with MiXCR, giving one entry per CDR3 protein. The sample has about 830,000 distinct CDR3 sequences; roughly 15% are singletons. This sample comprised PBMCs, mostly from graft donor cells, obtained 360 days after TCRalphabeta/CD19-depleted stem cell transplant. These receptors originate from a male patient between 10 and 17 years old who had a stem cell transplant for acute lymphoblastic leukemia, so the T cells may come from the graft donor. The CDR3 runs from the conserved cysteine through the conserved F or W. The D gene is left open where the match is weak. For some rows the clone size is stated as once, few or many, or as a class when expanded; others skip it.

D gene: -
J gene: TRBJ2-3
V gene: TRBV20-1
clone size: -
CDR3 DNA: TGCAGTGCTCTGGCACTTGCGGGCCGCACAGATACGCAGTATTTT
CDR3 protein: CSALALAGRTDTQYF

D gene: -
J gene: TRBJ2-1
V gene: TRBV19
clone size: few
CDR3 DNA: TGTGCCAGTAGTATCGGACGGCTTAACTCCTACAATGAGCAGTTCTTC
CDR3 protein: CASSIGRLNSYNEQFF

D gene: -
J gene: TRBJ1-2
V gene: TRBV12-3/TRBV12-4
clone size: few
CDR3 DNA: TGTGCCAGCAGTTTAGCCCGGGGGCTGGTCTCAGGCTACACCTTC
CDR3 protein: CASSLARGLVSGYTF

D gene: -
J gene: TRBJ1-2
V gene: TRBV28
clone size: -
CDR3 DNA: TGTGCCAGCATTCCGGGACGGGCCTACTATGGCTACACCTTC
CDR3 protein: CASIPGRAYYGYTF

D gene: TRBD2
J gene: TRBJ2-1
V gene: TRBV6-5
clone size: many
CDR3 DNA: TGTGCCAGCAGTTACCTAGCGGGAGCGAGGCACAATGAGCAGTTCTTC
CDR3 protein: CASSYLAGARHNEQFF

D gene: TRBD1
J gene: TRBJ2-7
V gene: TRBV27
clone size: few
CDR3 DNA: TGTGCCAGCACCCGAATCGGGACAGGGTCCTACGAGCAGTACTTC
CDR3 protein: CASTRIGTGSYEQYF

D gene: TRBD1
J gene: TRBJ2-5
V gene: TRBV5-6
clone size: many
CDR3 DNA: TGTGCCAGCAGCTTCTCCGGGACAGCCTTCCAAGAGACCCAGTACTTC
CDR3 protein: CASSFSGTAFQETQYF

D gene: -
J gene: TRBJ2-1
V gene: TRBV5-6
clone size: many
CDR3 DNA: TGTGCCAGCAGCTTACTTAACAATGAGCAGTTCTTC
CDR3 protein: CASSLLNNEQFF

D gene: TRBD2
J gene: TRBJ2-1
V gene: TRBV12-3/TRBV12-4
clone size: few
CDR3 DNA: TGTGCCAGCAGTTGGGCGGGAGAGGACAATGAGCAGTTCTTC
CDR3 protein: CASSWAGEDNEQFF

D gene: TRBD1
J gene: TRBJ2-1
V gene: TRBV5-8
clone size: few
CDR3 DNA: TGTGCCAGCCCCCGGGACAGTTACTACAATGAGCAGTTCTTC
CDR3 protein: CASPRDSYYNEQFF

D gene: TRBD2
J gene: TRBJ2-1
V gene: TRBV28
clone size: many
CDR3 DNA: TGTGCCAGCAATGGGGAGGGAGGGCCGGGCTATGAGCAGTTCTTC
CDR3 protein: CASNGEGGPGYEQFF

D gene: -
J gene: TRBJ2-1
V gene: TRBV7-9
clone size: few
CDR3 DNA: TGTGCCAGCAGCTTCCGCGACGTCGATGAGCAGTTCTTC
CDR3 protein: CASSFRDVDEQFF

D gene: -
J gene: TRBJ2-1
V gene: TRBV10-3
clone size: few
CDR3 DNA: TGTGCCATCAGTGATCGAGGCCCCAATGAGCAGTTCTTC
CDR3 protein: CAISDRGPNEQFF

D gene: TRBD2
J gene: TRBJ2-1
V gene: TRBV12-3/TRBV12-4
clone size: few
CDR3 DNA: TGTGCCAGCAGTTTAGGGGCTAGCGGGAGGACCCTAAGTATTGTGCAGTTCTTC
CDR3 protein: CASSLGASGRTLSIVQFF

D gene: TRBD2
J gene: TRBJ2-7
V gene: TRBV5-1
clone size: few
CDR3 DNA: TGCGCCAGCGGTTCCCCCCCCGGACTAGCTGGTAGCGAGCAGTACTTC
CDR3 protein: CASGSPPGLAGSEQYF

D gene: -
J gene: TRBJ2-6
V gene: TRBV9
clone size: few
CDR3 DNA: TGTGCCAGCAGAAGTGGGCGGAGCCCTAGCTCGAGCTCTGGGGCCAACGTCCTGACTTTC
CDR3 protein: CASRSGRSPSSSSGANVLTF

D gene: -
J gene: TRBJ2-3
V gene: TRBV5-1
clone size: few
CDR3 DNA: TGCGCCAGCACCTATTGGGACCGCCTGTCTAGCACAGATACGCAGTATTTT
CDR3 protein: CASTYWDRLSSTDTQYF

D gene: -
J gene: TRBJ2-2
V gene: TRBV6-1
clone size: few
CDR3 DNA: TGTGCCAGCAGTCCTACCCTTGTGGGAGCTCGGGAGCTGTTTTTT
CDR3 protein: CASSPTLVGARELFF

D gene: -
J gene: TRBJ1-3
V gene: TRBV12-3/TRBV12-4
clone size: few
CDR3 DNA: TGTGCCAGCAGTCTTGGGGAACAGGGTATCACCATATATTTT
CDR3 protein: CASSLGEQGITIYF

D gene: -
J gene: TRBJ2-7
V gene: TRBV5-1
clone size: -
CDR3 DNA: TGCGCCAGCAGCTTCGCTTCCTTAAGCTCCTACGAGCAGTACTTC
CDR3 protein: CASSFASLSSYEQYF

D gene: -
J gene: TRBJ1-1
V gene: TRBV5-1
clone size: many
CDR3 DNA: TGCGCCAGCAGGTCCTGGGACTCGGGAGAAGCTTTCTTT
CDR3 protein: CASRSWDSGEAFF

D gene: -
J gene: TRBJ1-5
V gene: TRBV27
clone size: -
CDR3 DNA: TGTGCCAGCAGTTTCTCAGGGGCCGGCCTGGATCAGCCCCAGCATTTT
CDR3 protein: CASSFSGAGLDQPQHF

D gene: -
J gene: TRBJ1-3
V gene: TRBV6-1
clone size: few
CDR3 DNA: TGTGCCAGCAGGACCATTACTGGAAACACCATATATTTT
CDR3 protein: CASRTITGNTIYF

D gene: -
J gene: TRBJ2-7
V gene: TRBV12-3/TRBV12-4
clone size: -
CDR3 DNA: TGTGCCAGCAGTCTAAGGGGGAGCACCTACGAGCAGTACTTC
CDR3 protein: CASSLRGSTYEQYF

D gene: -
J gene: TRBJ2-5
V gene: TRBV6-5
clone size: many
CDR3 DNA: TGTGCCAGCAGGGACGGAGAGACCCAGTACTTC
CDR3 protein: CASRDGETQYF

D gene: -
J gene: TRBJ1-2
V gene: TRBV5-1
clone size: many
CDR3 DNA: TGCGCCAGCAGCTTGGAAGGTCACGGCTACACCTTC
CDR3 protein: CASSLEGHGYTF

D gene: TRBD2
J gene: TRBJ2-4
V gene: TRBV19
clone size: few
CDR3 DNA: TGTGCCAGTAGTATACCGGGACTAGTGACCTACTTC
CDR3 protein: CASSIPGLVTYF

D gene: -
J gene: TRBJ2-7
V gene: TRBV7-9
clone size: few
CDR3 DNA: TGTGCCAGCAGTACATGGAGAGGGGCGAATACCTACGAGCAGTACTTC
CDR3 protein: CASSTWRGANTYEQYF

D gene: -
J gene: TRBJ2-3
V gene: TRBV7-9
clone size: -
CDR3 DNA: TGTGCCAGCAGCTCTTTTCAGGGGCACTTT
CDR3 protein: CASSSFQGHF

D gene: TRBD1
J gene: TRBJ2-5
V gene: TRBV10-2
clone size: few
CDR3 DNA: TGCGCCAGCAGTGAACCGACAGGGGGCCAAGAGACCCAGTACTTC
CDR3 protein: CASSEPTGGQETQYF